The 19 T cell receptor beta chains below all came from one sample that was sequenced in a study of blood T cell repertoires in COVID-19. Some clones are missing from TCRdb's copy, which holds only in-frame ones; the method was immunoSEQ multiplex PCR. This table has more than 150,000 clones, over 80% appearing once. The sequenced material came from peripheral blood. The source is a woman aged 35 to 49 with acute or convalescent COVID-19.

The rearrangement uses TRBV2 and TRBJ1-1; tentative D call: TRBD1 (5 bases). CDR1 SNHLY and CDR2 FYNNEI come from the germline V gene. This CDR3 contains 12 residues. V was pared by 4 bases and J by 10 bases, with 13 bases between. As DNA, the CDR3 is TGTGCCAGCAGTGTTGGGGCGCAGTTAGCTTTCTTT. Its translation is CASSVGAQLAFF. Looking up the rest from reference TRBV2 and TRBJ1-1 gives the full variable domain: EPEVTQTPSHQVTQMGQEVILRCVPISNHLYFYWYRQILGQKVEFLVSFYNNEISEKSEIFDDQFSVERPDGSNFTLKIRSTKLEDSAMYFCASSVGAQLAFFGQGTRLTVV.

This rearrangement joins TRBV28 to TRBJ2-2; TRBD1 agrees at 7 bases. Germline CDR1 MDHEN, CDR2 SYDVKM. The CDR3 is 14 residues long. The V segment lost 4 bases and the J segment 4 bases; nucleotides outside the gene matches: 3. This chain's CDR3 is CASSWDRTTGELFF. The CDR3 coding sequence is TGTGCCAGCAGTTGGGACAGAACCACCGGGGAGCTGTTTTTT.

The rearrangement links TRBV27 to TRBJ1-2, with D possibly TRBD1 on 6 matching bases. Trimming removed 8 bases at V and 4 bases at J, with 17 bases between. The CDR3 has 14 amino acids. Germline V gene lookup returns CDR1 MNHEY and CDR2 SMNVEV (reference sequence). The CDR3: CASSLQGIGYGYTF. Here the CDR3 DNA reads TGTGCCAGCTCCCTACAGGGAATTGGCTATGGCTACACCTTC.

The chain is built from TRBV9 and TRBJ1-1; 9 nucleotides agree with TRBD1. The CDR3 totals 16 residues. Germline V lookup: CDR1 SGDLS, CDR2 YYNGEE. V shed 2 bases, J shed 5 bases, and the junction held 10 bases outside the gene matches. Here the CDR3 DNA reads TGTGCCAGCAGCGTGGGGACAGGGAGTTCTAGTACTGAAGCTTTCTTT. Protein: CASSVGTGSSSTEAFF.

V and J are TRBV7-2 and TRBJ1-3; D is undetermined. V was trimmed by 5 bases and J by 1 base, leaving 12 bases between them. The germline gives CDR1 SGHTA, CDR2 FQGNSA. The CDR3 is 15 amino acids. CDR3 region: CASSPIRVSGNTIYF. The DNA for the CDR3 is TGTGCCAGCAGCCCTATTCGAGTTTCTGGAAACACCATATATTTT.

The chain recombines TRBV28 with TRBJ2-1; 7 bases match TRBD1. The germline gives CDR1 MDHEN, CDR2 SYDVKM. The CDR3 extends over 11 amino acids. V was pared by 2 bases and J by 16 bases, with 5 bases of the junction left unmatched. The CDR3 region has the DNA TGTGCCAGCAGTTTAACGGCAGGGGGATTCTTC. Amino acid sequence: CASSLTAGGFF.

This rearrangement joins TRBV18 to TRBJ2-1; 9 bases map to TRBD2. CDR1 and CDR2 (germline): KGHSH, LQKENI. The CDR3 spans 15 residues. Trimming removed 3 bases from V and 10 bases from J; junction bases left unmatched: 10. In nucleotides, the CDR3 is TGTGCCAGCTCACCGGTGTCCGGCGGGAGGGGAGAGCAGTTCTTC. It translates to CASSPVSGGRGEQFF.

The chain carries TRBV6-6 and TRBJ2-1, with D maybe TRBD2 (5 bases). V was cut by 3 bases and J by 7 bases, with 10 bases left in between. CDR1 MNHNY and CDR2 SVGAGI come from the germline V gene (reference sequence). CDR3 length: 13 residues. The CDR3 region is CASSYEGLNEQFF. The CDR3 coding sequence is TGTGCCAGCAGTTATGAGGGTCTGAATGAGCAGTTCTTC.

The chain links TRBV30 to TRBJ1-6; D is unclear. Looked up from germline, CDR1 is GTSNPN and CDR2 is SVGIG (reference sequence). This CDR3 comprises 13 residues. V gave up 4 bases and J gave up 5 bases, with 9 bases separating them. The CDR3 DNA reads TGTGCCTGGACTAACAGAGATAATTCACCCCTCCACTTT. The encoded protein is CAWTNRDNSPLHF.

DNA for the CDR3: TGTGCCAGCAGTTTCTCTAGCGGGAGTAGGTCCTACGAGCAGTACTTC. Amino acid sequence: CASSFSSGSRSYEQYF. This chain connects TRBV6-5 to TRBJ2-7; 10 positions agree with TRBD2. Trimming took 4 bases from V and 1 from J; bases not matched to a gene: 7. Germline V gene data show CDR1 as MNHEY and CDR2 as SVGAGI. There are 16 residues in the CDR3.

CDR3 sequence reads: CASSYLSGGGNTIYF. In DNA, the CDR3 is TGTGCCAGCAGTTACTTATCGGGGGGCGGAAACACCATATATTTT. V gene TRBV6-5 combines with J gene TRBJ1-3; maybe TRBD1 (6 bases). The CDR3 sequence is 15 residues long. V lost 1 base and J lost 4, with 11 bases in between. CDR1 and CDR2 (germline): MNHEY, SVGAGI.

The genes are TRBV5-8 and TRBJ2-3; a weak D match, TRBD1 (6 bases). This CDR3 has 15 residues. The germline gives CDR1 SGHTS, CDR2 YDEGEE. The ends were cut back, 1 base at V and 4 bases at J, with 13 bases in the middle. CDR3 amino acids: CASSLTGLYSDTQYF. CDR3 nucleotide sequence: TGTGCCAGCAGCTTGACAGGGTTATATTCAGATACGCAGTATTTT. The whole variable domain, filled in from reference TRBV5-8 and TRBJ2-3, reads EAGVTQSPTHLIKTRGQQATLRCSPISGHTSVYWYQQALGLGLQFLLWYDEGEERNRGNFPPRFSGRQFPNYSSELNVNALELEDSALYLCASSLTGLYSDTQYFGPGTRLTVL.

This chain links TRBV3-1 (or the pseudogene TRBV3-2) with TRBJ1-4; 7 bases fit TRBD1. Germline assignment: CDR1 LGHDT and CDR2 YNNKEL (reference sequence). The V segment lost 0 bases and the J segment 14 bases; nucleotides outside the gene matches: 3. CDR3 length equals 12 residues. The CDR3, as DNA: TGTGCCAGCAGCCAAGATGAGGGGGCTCTGTTTTTT. Its protein is CASSQDEGALFF.

The chain has TRBV6-6 and TRBJ1-4, with a tentative D call TRBD1 (5 bases). CDR3 size: 12 residues. The V end lost 7 bases, the J end lost 10 bases, and 13 bases lay between the germline ends. CDR1 is MNHNY, CDR2 SVGAGI, per germline (reference sequence). CDR3 in amino acids: CASNLSGGKLFF. The CDR3 nucleotides are TGTGCCAGCAATCTCTCCGGGGGAAAACTGTTTTTT.

The V gene is TRBV4-2, the J gene TRBJ2-2; D is uncertain. CDR1 LGHNA and CDR2 YNFKEQ come from the germline V gene. CDR3 length: 14 residues. V was trimmed by 4 bases and J by 4 bases, leaving 10 bases between them. The CDR3 here is CASSRPATTGELFF. The CDR3 DNA is TGTGCCAGCAGCCGCCCCGCTACCACCGGGGAGCTGTTTTTT.

The chain is built from TRBV12-3 or TRBV12-4 and TRBJ1-6, with no clear D. Trimming left V 6 bases short and J 10 bases short, with 13 bases between. The length of the CDR3 is 13 residues. The DNA of the CDR3 is TGTGCCAGCAGCTCTAACGGGAACTCACCCCTCCACTTT. Its translation is CASSSNGNSPLHF.

The rearrangement joins TRBV19 to TRBJ2-7, with D possibly TRBD1 on 7 matching bases. CDR3 length equals 14 residues. Trimming removed 2 bases at V and 4 bases at J, with 12 bases between. Germline V CDR1 and CDR2: LNHDA, SQIVND (reference sequence). The chain's CDR3 is CASSIQGGRYEQYF. The CDR3 region has the DNA TGTGCCAGTAGTATACAGGGGGGCCGGTACGAGCAGTACTTC.

This clone was counted only a few times. The V and J genes are TRBV12-5 and TRBJ2-5; 8 bases are shared with TRBD2. The germline V gene has CDR1 LGHNT and CDR2 FRNRAP. The CDR3 length is 19 residues. The V gene end was trimmed by 0 bases and the J gene end by 9 bases; junction bases not matched to a gene: 21. The CDR3 sequence: CASGLVLDGQAGVIDSQYF. The DNA for the CDR3 is TGTGCTAGTGGTTTGGTATTAGATGGCCAAGCGGGAGTGATAGATTCCCAGTACTTC. Using reference TRBV12-5 and TRBJ2-5 for the parts outside the CDR3, the full variable domain is DARVTQTPRHKVTEMGQEVTMRCQPILGHNTVFWYRQTMMQGLELLAYFRNRAPLDDSGMPKDRFSAEMPDATLATLKIQPSEPRDSAVYFCASGLVLDGQAGVIDSQYFGPGTRLLVL.

The genes are TRBV19 and TRBJ1-5; 9 bases align to TRBD1. This CDR3 contains 15 residues. CDR1 LNHDA and CDR2 SQIVND come from the germline V gene (reference sequence). V was clipped by 7 bases and J by 6 bases; unmatched bases: 10. This CDR3 is CASNPGTGSGQPQHF. The DNA of the CDR3 is TGTGCCAGTAACCCCGGGACAGGGAGCGGTCAGCCCCAGCATTTT.